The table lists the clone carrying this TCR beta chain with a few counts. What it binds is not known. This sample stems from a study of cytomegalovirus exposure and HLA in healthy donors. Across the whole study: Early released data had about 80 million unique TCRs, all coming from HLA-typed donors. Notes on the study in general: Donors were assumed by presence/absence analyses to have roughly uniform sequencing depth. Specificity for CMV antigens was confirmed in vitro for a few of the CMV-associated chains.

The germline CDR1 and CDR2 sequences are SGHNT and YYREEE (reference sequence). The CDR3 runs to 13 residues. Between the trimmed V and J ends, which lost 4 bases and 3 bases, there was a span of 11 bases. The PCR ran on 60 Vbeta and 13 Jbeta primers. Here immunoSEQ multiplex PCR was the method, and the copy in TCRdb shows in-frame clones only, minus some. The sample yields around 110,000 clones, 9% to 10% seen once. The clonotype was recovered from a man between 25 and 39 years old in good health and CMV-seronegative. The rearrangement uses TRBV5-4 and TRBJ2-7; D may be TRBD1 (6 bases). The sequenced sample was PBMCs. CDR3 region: CASSPGTFYEQYF. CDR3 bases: TGTGCCAGCAGCCCCGGGACATTCTACGAGCAGTACTTC.